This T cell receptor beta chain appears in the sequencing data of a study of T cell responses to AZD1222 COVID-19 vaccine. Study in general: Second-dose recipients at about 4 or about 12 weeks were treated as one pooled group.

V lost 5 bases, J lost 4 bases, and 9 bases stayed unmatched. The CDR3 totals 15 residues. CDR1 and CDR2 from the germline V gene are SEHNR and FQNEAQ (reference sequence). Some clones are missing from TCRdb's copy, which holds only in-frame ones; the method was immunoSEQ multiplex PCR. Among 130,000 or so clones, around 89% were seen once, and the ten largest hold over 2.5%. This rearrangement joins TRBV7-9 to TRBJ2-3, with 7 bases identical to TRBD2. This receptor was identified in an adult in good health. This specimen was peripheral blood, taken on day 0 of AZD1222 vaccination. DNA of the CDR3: TGTGCCAGCAGCCAGAACGCGGGGGTGGCAGATACGCAGTATTTT. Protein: CASSQNAGVADTQYF.